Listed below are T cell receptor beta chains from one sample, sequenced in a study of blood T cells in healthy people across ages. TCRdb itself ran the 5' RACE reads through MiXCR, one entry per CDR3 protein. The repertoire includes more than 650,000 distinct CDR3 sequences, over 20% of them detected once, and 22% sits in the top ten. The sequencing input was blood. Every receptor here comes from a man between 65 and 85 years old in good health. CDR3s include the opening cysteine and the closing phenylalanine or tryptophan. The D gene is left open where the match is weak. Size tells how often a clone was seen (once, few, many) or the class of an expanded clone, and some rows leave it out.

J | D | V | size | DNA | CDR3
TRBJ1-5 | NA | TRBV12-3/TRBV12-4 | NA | TGTGCCAGCAGTTCCTCCCCGTTGGAGGTCGGAGGGCAGCCCCAGCATTTT | CASSSSPLEVGGQPQHF
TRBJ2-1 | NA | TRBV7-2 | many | TGTGCCAGCAGCTTAGCGGGAATCTCCTACAATGAGCAGTTCTTC | CASSLAGISYNEQFF
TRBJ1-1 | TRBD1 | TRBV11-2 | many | TGCGCCAGCAGCTTGGCCGGGACAGGGGGCACTGAAGCTTTCTTT | CASSLAGTGGTEAFF
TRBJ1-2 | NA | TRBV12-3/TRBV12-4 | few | TGTGCCAGCAGTAAGGGAGGCTATGGCTACACCTTC | CASSKGGYGYTF
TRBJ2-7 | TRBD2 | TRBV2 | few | TGTGCCAGCAGTGAGACTAGCGGGGTATACGAGCAGTACTTC | CASSETSGVYEQYF
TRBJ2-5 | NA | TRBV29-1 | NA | TGCAGCGTGCCCGGGACTGCGTACCAAGAGACCCAGTACTTC | CSVPGTAYQETQYF
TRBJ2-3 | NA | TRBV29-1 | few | TGCAGCGTTGGAGGTTGGAGGGGAACAGATACGCAGTATTTT | CSVGGWRGTDTQYF
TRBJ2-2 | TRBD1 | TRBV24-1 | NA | TGTGCCACCAGCAGCGGGACAGGGGTTGGCGGGGAGCTGTTTTTT | CATSSGTGVGGELFF
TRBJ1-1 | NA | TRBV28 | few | TGTGCCAGCAGTACAGGTGAACGATATTCGGATTTCTTT | CASSTGERYSDFF
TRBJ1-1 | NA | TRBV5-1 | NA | TGCGCCAGCAGCTTGGGAGGGGCTGCTGAAGCTTTCTTT | CASSLGGAAEAFF
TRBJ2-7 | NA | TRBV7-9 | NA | TGTGCCAGCAGCTCGGACATGTCCTACGAGCAGTACTTC | CASSSDMSYEQYF
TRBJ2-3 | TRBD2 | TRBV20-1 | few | TGCAGTGCCTTTAGCGGGGGGGCAGATACGCAGTATTTT | CSAFSGGADTQYF
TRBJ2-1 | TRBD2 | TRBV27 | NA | TGTGCCAGCAGTTTTACGACTAGCGGTTGCAATGAGCAGTTCTTC | CASSFTTSGCNEQFF
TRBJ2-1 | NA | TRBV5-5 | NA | TGTGCCAGCAGCTTGGACAGAAAACTCAATGAGCAGTTCTTC | CASSLDRKLNEQFF
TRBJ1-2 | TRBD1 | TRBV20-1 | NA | TGCAGTGCGTTACCGGGACAGGTGGACTATGGCTACACCTTC | CSALPGQVDYGYTF
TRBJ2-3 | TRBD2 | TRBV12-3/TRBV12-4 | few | TGTGCCAGCAGTCCGAGGACTAGCGGGATGATTAGCACAGATACGCAGTATTTT | CASSPRTSGMISTDTQYF
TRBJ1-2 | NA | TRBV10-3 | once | TGTGCCATCACCCGGGGGGCGAATGGCGACACCTTC | CAITRGANGDTF
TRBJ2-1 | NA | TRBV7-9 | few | TGTGCCAGCACCTTCGAGGGGGGCATAACGCATGAGCAGTTCTTC | CASTFEGGITHEQFF
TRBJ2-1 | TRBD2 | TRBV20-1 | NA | TGCAGTGCTCCGGGACTAGCGGGAGGGCCGGGAATGGGTGAGCAGTTCTTC | CSAPGLAGGPGMGEQFF
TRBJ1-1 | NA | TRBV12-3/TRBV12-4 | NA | TGTGCCAGCAGCCCCGGGCAGGGGACAGCTTTCTTT | CASSPGQGTAFF
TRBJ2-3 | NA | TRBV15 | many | TGTGCCACCAGCAGAGATCCAGGGGCCACAGATACGCAGTATTTT | CATSRDPGATDTQYF
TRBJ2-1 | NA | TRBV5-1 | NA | TGCGCCAGCAGCTATAGCGGAAGCCCCAGCTCCTACAATGAGCAGTTCTTC | CASSYSGSPSSYNEQFF
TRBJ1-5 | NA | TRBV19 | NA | TGTGCCAGTAGTATTCGCGGACTTGACGGGGGGCAGCCCCAGCATTTT | CASSIRGLDGGQPQHF
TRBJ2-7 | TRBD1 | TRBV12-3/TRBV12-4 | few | TGTGCCAGCAGTTTATACAGGGGGCAGTCCTACGAGCAGTACTTC | CASSLYRGQSYEQYF
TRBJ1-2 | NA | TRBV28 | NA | TGTGCCAGCAGTTTATGGGACGCCGGATCTATCGGCTACACCTTC | CASSLWDAGSIGYTF
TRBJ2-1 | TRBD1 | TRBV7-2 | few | TGTGCCAGCAGAGAACCGGGACAGCAATCGTTGAGGCAGTTCTTC | CASREPGQQSLRQFF
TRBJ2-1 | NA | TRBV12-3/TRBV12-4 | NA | TGTGCCAGCACCGAGGACGGGAACAATGAGCAGTTCTTC | CASTEDGNNEQFF
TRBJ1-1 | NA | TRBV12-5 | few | TGTGCTAGTGGGGGGGACCGGGGCGATGGCACTGAAGCTTTCTTT | CASGGDRGDGTEAFF
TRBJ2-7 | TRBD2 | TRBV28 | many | TGTGCCACCCGGGAGGGCTACGAGCAGTACTTC | CATREGYEQYF
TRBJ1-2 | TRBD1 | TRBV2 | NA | TGTGCCAGCACGGGGACAGCGAGTAGGCGCTACACCTTC | CASTGTASRRYTF
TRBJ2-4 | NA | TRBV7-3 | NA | TGTGCCAGCAGCCCTATGGGTGACGGGTTAAACATTCAGTACTTC | CASSPMGDGLNIQYF